A single sample gave rise to the 26 T cell receptor beta chains below, sequenced in a study of T cell responses to AZD1222 COVID-19 vaccine. Profiling relied on immunoSEQ multiplex PCR, and the TCRdb table lists in-frame clones only, not all of them. The table lists over 150,000 clones, around 88% of them singletons. Sequencing was performed on peripheral blood, taken on day 0 of AZD1222 vaccination. These TCRs come from an adult in good health.

This clone was counted only a few times. The chain employs TRBV5-4 and TRBJ1-1; possibly TRBD1 for D (5 bases). From germline, CDR1 is SGHNT and CDR2 YYREEE (reference sequence). Trimming took 4 bases from V and 5 from J, leaving 18 bases between them. The length of the CDR3 is 15 residues. The CDR3, as DNA: TGTGCCAGCAGCCGGGACGATCGGGAGGCTACTGAAGCTTTCTTT. The encoded protein is CASSRDDREATEAFF. Combining the CDR3 with reference TRBV5-4 and TRBJ1-1 gives the whole variable domain ETGVTQSPTHLIKTRGQQVTLRCSSQSGHNTVSWYQQALGQGPQFIFQYYREEENGRGNFPPRFSGLQFPNYSSELNVNALELDDSALYLCASSRDDREATEAFFGQGTRLTVV.

This clone was detected once. The chain uses TRBV4-3 and TRBJ1-2, with D possibly being TRBD1 (6 bases). There are 17 residues in the CDR3. CDR1 and CDR2 (germline): LGHNA, YSLEER. The V end lost 0 bases, the J end lost 6 bases, and 20 bases lay between the germline ends. CDR3 in amino acids: CASSQDRQGISPDGYTF. CDR3 DNA sequence: TGCGCCAGCAGCCAAGATCGGCAGGGGATCTCTCCGGATGGCTACACCTTC.

In nucleotides, the CDR3 is TGTGCCAGCAGCTTAGTCTCTTTAGCGGGAGTAGATAAGGATGAGCAGTTCTTC. It encodes CASSLVSLAGVDKDEQFF. The chain couples TRBV7-8 to TRBJ2-1; 9 bases are shared with TRBD2. The CDR3 spans 18 residues. Germline V gene lookup returns CDR1 SGHVS and CDR2 FQNEAQ. Unmatched junction bases numbered 15, after V lost 1 base and J lost 8 bases.

In this sample, this clone turned up once. The V gene is TRBV9, the J gene TRBJ1-6, with a tentative D call TRBD1 (5 bases). The V end was cut by 3 bases, the J end by 8 bases, with 12 bases between. CDR1 is SGDLS and CDR2 is YYNGEE in the germline V gene. CDR3 size: 14 residues. The CDR3 DNA sequence: TGTGCCAGCAGCGGTCTGGGGCTTGATTCACCCCTCCACTTT. Translated, it gives CASSGLGLDSPLHF. The complete variable domain, with remaining parts taken from reference TRBV9 and TRBJ1-6, reads DSGVTQTPKHLITATGQRVTLRCSPRSGDLSVYWYQQSLDQGLQFLIQYYNGEERAKGNILERFSAQQFPDLHSELNLSSLELGDSALYFCASSGLGLDSPLHFGNGTRLTVT.

The V and J genes are TRBV7-9 and TRBJ2-1; TRBD2 agrees at 9 bases. Looked up from germline, CDR1 is SEHNR and CDR2 is FQNEAQ (reference sequence). This CDR3 region has 14 residues. The trim removed 2 bases at V and 5 bases at J, leaving 1 base unmatched. CDR3 loop: CASSLRLADNEQFF. DNA of the CDR3: TGTGCCAGCAGCTTAAGACTAGCGGACAATGAGCAGTTCTTC.

This clone has just one count. The CDR3 sequence is CASSSPGLKGGGYTF. CDR3 in DNA: TGTGCCAGCAGTTCCCCAGGGCTGAAAGGGGGAGGCTACACCTTC. The V and J genes are TRBV27 and TRBJ1-2, with D maybe TRBD1 (6 bases). With 4 bases removed from V and 8 bases from J, the gap between germline ends came to 20 bases. Looked up from germline, CDR1 is MNHEY and CDR2 is SMNVEV (reference sequence). CDR3 length: 15 amino acids.

The chain links TRBV7-2 to TRBJ2-3; 9 bases match TRBD2. The CDR3 extends over 18 amino acids. The ends lost 5 bases at V and 2 bases at J; junction bases unmatched: 14. The germline gives CDR1 SGHTA, CDR2 FQGNSA. CDR3 amino acids: CASSRYPPAGGLTDTQYF. CDR3 DNA sequence: TGTGCCAGCAGCCGTTACCCCCCAGCGGGAGGCCTCACAGATACGCAGTATTTT.

The chain recombines TRBV19 with TRBJ2-1; maybe TRBD2 (5 bases). This CDR3 has 14 amino acids. CDR1 is LNHDA, CDR2 SQIVND, per germline (reference sequence). V dropped 6 bases and J dropped 7 bases, with 16 bases sitting between them. The CDR3 is CASRAAAPGNEQFF. The CDR3 bases are TGTGCCAGTAGAGCAGCGGCCCCCGGGAATGAGCAGTTCTTC. The full variable domain, rest sourced from reference TRBV19 and TRBJ2-1, is DGGITQSPKYLFRKEGQNVTLSCEQNLNHDAMYWYRQDPGQGLRLIYYSQIVNDFQKGDIAEGYSVSREKKESFPLTVTSAQKNPTAFYLCASRAAAPGNEQFFGPGTRLTVL.

The chain joins TRBV9 to TRBJ1-3, with TRBD1 matching over 8 bases. Germline V gene lookup returns CDR1 SGDLS and CDR2 YYNGEE. V lost 3 bases, J lost 2 bases, and 7 bases stayed unmatched. The CDR3 runs 16 residues. In DNA, the CDR3 is TGTGCCAGCAGCGCAGGGGGCGCAGGTACTGGAAACACCATATATTTT. Translated, it gives CASSAGGAGTGNTIYF.

CDR3 sequence reads: CASSITGGAEAFF. The CDR3 nucleotides read TGTGCCAGCAGCATCACAGGGGGGGCTGAAGCTTTCTTT. The J gene is TRBJ1-1, the V gene TRBV7-9, with 8 positions matching TRBD1. The CDR3 has 13 amino acids. V shed 5 bases, J shed 6 bases, and the junction held 5 bases outside the gene matches. CDR1 and CDR2 (germline): SEHNR, FQNEAQ (reference sequence).

This rearrangement joins TRBV5-4 to TRBJ2-1, with D possibly matching TRBD2 (6 bases). The CDR3 covers 15 residues. Trimming cost V 4 bases and J 4 bases, with 15 bases left between them. Looked up from germline, CDR1 is SGHNT and CDR2 is YYREEE (reference sequence). The CDR3 DNA sequence: TGTGCCAGCAGCCGCGGGGAAGGAGAATACAATGAGCAGTTCTTC. Its protein product is CASSRGEGEYNEQFF.

The CDR3 spells CASSELAGTSNEQFF. The CDR3 DNA is TGTGCCAGCAGTGAACTGGCTGGGACATCCAATGAGCAGTTCTTC. The chain employs TRBV6-1 and TRBJ2-1, with D tentatively TRBD1 (6 bases). Trimming took 2 bases from V and 6 from J, leaving 14 bases between them. The CDR3 is made up of 15 amino acids. CDR1 and CDR2 from the germline V gene are MNHNS and SASEGT.

The chain employs TRBV24-1 and TRBJ2-5; a weak D match, TRBD2 (6 bases). Germline-derived CDR1 and CDR2 are KGHDR and SFDVKD. The V end was cut by 6 bases, the J end by 5 bases, with 12 bases between. The CDR3 length is 13 residues. The CDR3 sequence: CATSPAGRETQYF. CDR3 DNA sequence: TGTGCCACCAGTCCCGCGGGGCGGGAGACCCAGTACTTC.

The rearrangement links TRBV4-3 to TRBJ1-4; D unclear. The CDR3 spans 17 residues. V was shortened by 0 bases and J by 4 bases, with 15 bases between the two germline ends. Germline CDR1 LGHNA, CDR2 YSLEER. The DNA of the CDR3 is TGCGCCAGCAGCCAAGATTTCCCGGTATCCAGTAATGAAAAACTGTTTTTT. Its protein is CASSQDFPVSSNEKLFF.

The chain has TRBV9 and TRBJ2-5; the D gene is possibly TRBD2 (5 bases). The CDR3 consists of 15 residues. V lost 2 bases and J 1 base, leaving 12 bases between the germline ends. Germline CDR1 SGDLS, CDR2 YYNGEE. CDR3 bases: TGTGCCAGCAGCGTCGAACCGGGATTCCAAGAGACCCAGTACTTC. The encoded protein is CASSVEPGFQETQYF.

This clone was seen only a few times. V usage is TRBV30 and J usage is TRBJ1-5; D gene ambiguous. V was clipped by 1 base and J by 4 bases, with 11 bases between them. CDR3 length: 14 residues. CDR1 GTSNPN and CDR2 SVGIG come from the germline V gene (reference sequence). Here the CDR3 reads CAWSAGLVNQPQHF. The DNA of the CDR3 is TGTGCCTGGAGTGCCGGACTCGTGAATCAGCCCCAGCATTTT.

The chain joins TRBV6-1 to TRBJ2-7; the D gene is possibly TRBD2 (6 bases). Between the trimmed V and J ends, which lost 2 bases and 2 bases, there was a span of 16 bases. Germline CDR1 and CDR2: MNHNS and SASEGT. The CDR3 is made up of 16 amino acids. CDR3 coding DNA: TGTGCCAGCAGTGAAACGGGGGACGGATACCCCTACGAGCAGTACTTC. This translates into CASSETGDGYPYEQYF.

The chain uses TRBV28 and TRBJ1-1; D is unresolved. This CDR3 region has 14 residues. Germline V gives CDR1 MDHEN, CDR2 SYDVKM. V lost 8 bases to trimming and J lost 1 base, with 14 bases between them. The CDR3 coding sequence is TGTGCCAGCGTCCAGGACCCAGGGAACACTGAAGCTTTCTTT. Its translation is CASVQDPGNTEAFF.

The chain links TRBV7-9 to TRBJ2-5; no clear D. The CDR3 totals 12 residues. The V gene's germline CDR1 is SEHNR and CDR2 FQNEAQ (reference sequence). Between the trimmed V and J ends, which lost 5 bases and 5 bases, there was a span of 9 bases. CDR3 loop: CASSISRETQYF. The CDR3 nucleotides are TGTGCCAGCAGCATCTCGAGGGAGACCCAGTACTTC. Drawing the rest from reference TRBV7-9 and TRBJ2-5, the complete variable domain is DTGVSQNPRHKITKRGQNVTFRCDPISEHNRLYWYRQTLGQGPEFLTYFQNEAQLEKSRLLSDRFSAERPKGSFSTLEIQRTEQGDSAMYLCASSISRETQYFGPGTRLLVL.

The J gene is TRBJ2-1, the V gene TRBV5-1; 12 bases are shared with TRBD1. CDR1 SGHRS and CDR2 YFSETQ come from the germline V gene. V lost 3 bases, J lost 7 bases, and 5 bases stayed unmatched. The CDR3 is 15 amino acids. CDR3 region: CASSWGQGARNEQFF. The DNA for the CDR3 is TGCGCCAGCAGCTGGGGACAGGGGGCGCGAAATGAGCAGTTCTTC.

The chain has TRBV9 and TRBJ1-6, with D maybe TRBD1 (6 bases). Germline CDR1 reads SGDLS; CDR2 reads YYNGEE. V lost 4 bases, J lost 3 bases, and 11 bases lay in between. This CDR3 has 15 amino acids. The CDR3 DNA is TGTGCCAGCAGCCGAAGGACAGACTATAATTCACCCCTCCACTTT. Translated: CASSRRTDYNSPLHF.

This clone was found once. The rearrangement uses TRBV11-2 and TRBJ1-4, with D possibly being TRBD1 (6 bases). Germline V lookup: CDR1 SGHAT, CDR2 FQNNGV. The ends were cut back, 5 bases at V and 5 bases at J, with 15 bases in the middle. The CDR3 sequence is 15 residues long. As DNA, the CDR3 is TGTGCCAGCAGCCCACGGACAGACGGGAATGAAAAACTGTTTTTT. Encoded protein: CASSPRTDGNEKLFF. Supplemented by reference TRBV11-2 and TRBJ1-4, the full variable domain reads EAGVAQSPRYKIIEKRQSVAFWCNPISGHATLYWYQQILGQGPKLLIQFQNNGVVDDSQLPKDRFSAERLKGVDSTLKIQPAKLEDSAVYLCASSPRTDGNEKLFFGSGTQLSVL.

The chain uses TRBV27 and TRBJ2-7; D gene unclear. Trimming took 0 bases from V and 0 from J, leaving 12 bases between them. The CDR3 runs 16 residues. From germline, CDR1 is MNHEY and CDR2 SMNVEV (reference sequence). The chain's CDR3 is CASSLSTGLSSYEQYF. The CDR3 DNA reads TGTGCCAGCAGTTTATCTACGGGCCTTAGCTCCTACGAGCAGTACTTC.

The CDR3 coding sequence is TGTGCCAGCAGGGGGCCGAGCCCAGATACGCAGTATTTT. Its protein product is CASRGPSPDTQYF. The genes are TRBV6-5 and TRBJ2-3, with D maybe TRBD1 (5 bases). The germline V gene has CDR1 MNHEY and CDR2 SVGAGI. This CDR3 contains 13 residues. The V end lost 6 bases, the J end lost 4 bases, and 11 bases lay between the germline ends.

The chain carries TRBV6-4 and TRBJ1-2, with a weak D call TRBD1 (5 bases). The germline CDR1 and CDR2 sequences are MRHNA and SNTAGT. V shed 2 bases and J shed 3 bases, with 10 bases lying between them. The CDR3 covers 14 residues. CDR3 protein: CASSDGPRDYGYTF. CDR3 in DNA: TGTGCCAGCAGTGACGGTCCCAGGGACTATGGCTACACCTTC.

V usage is TRBV5-1 and J usage is TRBJ2-7; either TRBD1 or TRBD2 may fit D (6 bases each). Germline assignment: CDR1 SGHRS and CDR2 YFSETQ. V lost 4 bases and J lost 1, with 18 bases in between. CDR3 length: 16 amino acids. The CDR3 sequence: CASSPLGQGTSYEQYF. In DNA, the CDR3 is TGCGCCAGCAGCCCCCTGGGGCAGGGGACTTCCTACGAGCAGTACTTC.